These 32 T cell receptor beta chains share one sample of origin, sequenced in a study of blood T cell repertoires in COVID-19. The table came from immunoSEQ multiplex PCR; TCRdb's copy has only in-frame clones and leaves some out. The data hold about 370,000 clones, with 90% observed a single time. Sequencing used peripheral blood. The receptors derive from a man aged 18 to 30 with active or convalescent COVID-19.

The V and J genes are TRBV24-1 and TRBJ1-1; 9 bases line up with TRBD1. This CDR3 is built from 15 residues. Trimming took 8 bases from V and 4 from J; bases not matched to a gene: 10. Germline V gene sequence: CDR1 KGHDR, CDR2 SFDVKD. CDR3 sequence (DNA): TGTGCCACCACCTCCCGGGACAGGGAGGGCACTGAAGCTTTCTTT. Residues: CATTSRDREGTEAFF.

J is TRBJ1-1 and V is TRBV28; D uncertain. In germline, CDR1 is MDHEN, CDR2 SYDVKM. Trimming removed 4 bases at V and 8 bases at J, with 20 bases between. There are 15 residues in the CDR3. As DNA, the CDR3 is TGTGCCAGCAGTTCGATTCGGGGAGGAAGAGCCGAAGCTTTCTTT. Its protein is CASSSIRGGRAEAFF.

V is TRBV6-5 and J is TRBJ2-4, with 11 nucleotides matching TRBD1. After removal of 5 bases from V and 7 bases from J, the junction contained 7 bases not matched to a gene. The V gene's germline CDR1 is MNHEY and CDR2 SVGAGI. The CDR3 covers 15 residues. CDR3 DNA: TGTGCCAGCAGTCCGGACAGGGGGCGTGAGAACATTCAGTACTTC. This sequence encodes CASSPDRGRENIQYF.

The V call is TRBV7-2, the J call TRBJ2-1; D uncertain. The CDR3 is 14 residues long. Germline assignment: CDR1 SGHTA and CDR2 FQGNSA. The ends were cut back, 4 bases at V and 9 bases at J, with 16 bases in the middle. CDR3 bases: TGTGCCAGCAGCTCCGAGCTAATCATTAGTGAGCAGTTCTTC. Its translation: CASSSELIISEQFF.

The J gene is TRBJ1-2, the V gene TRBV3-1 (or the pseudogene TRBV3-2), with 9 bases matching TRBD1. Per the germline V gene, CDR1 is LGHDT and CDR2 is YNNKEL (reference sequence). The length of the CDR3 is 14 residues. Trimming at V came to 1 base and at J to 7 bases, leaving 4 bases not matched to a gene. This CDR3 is CASSQVQGAFGYTF. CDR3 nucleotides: TGTGCCAGCAGCCAAGTACAGGGGGCGTTTGGCTACACCTTC.

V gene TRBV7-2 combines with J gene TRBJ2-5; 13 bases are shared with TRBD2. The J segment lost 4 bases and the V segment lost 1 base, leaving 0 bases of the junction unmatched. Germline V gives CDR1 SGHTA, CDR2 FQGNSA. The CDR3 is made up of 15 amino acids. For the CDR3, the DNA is TGTGCCAGCAGCTTAGGACTAGCGGGGGGAGAGACCCAGTACTTC. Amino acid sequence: CASSLGLAGGETQYF. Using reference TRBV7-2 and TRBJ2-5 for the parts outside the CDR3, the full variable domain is GAGVSQSPSNKVTEKGKDVELRCDPISGHTALYWYRQSLGQGLEFLIYFQGNSAPDKSGLPSDRFSAERTGGSVSTLTIQRTQQEDSAVYLCASSLGLAGGETQYFGPGTRLLVL.

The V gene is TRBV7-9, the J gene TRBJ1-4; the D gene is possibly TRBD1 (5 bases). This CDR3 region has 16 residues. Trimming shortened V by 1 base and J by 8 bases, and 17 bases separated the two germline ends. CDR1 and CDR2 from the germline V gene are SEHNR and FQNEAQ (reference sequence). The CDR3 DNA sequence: TGTGCCAGCAGCTTAGTAATCGGCGGTGCAGGGGAAAAACTGTTTTTT. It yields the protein CASSLVIGGAGEKLFF.

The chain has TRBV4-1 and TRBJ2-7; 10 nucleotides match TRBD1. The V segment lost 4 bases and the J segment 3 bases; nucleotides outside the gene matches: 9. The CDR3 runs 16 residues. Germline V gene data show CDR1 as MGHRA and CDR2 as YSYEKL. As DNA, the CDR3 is TGCGCCAGCAGCCGACGAAGGACAGGGGGAGACTACGAGCAGTACTTC. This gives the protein CASSRRRTGGDYEQYF.

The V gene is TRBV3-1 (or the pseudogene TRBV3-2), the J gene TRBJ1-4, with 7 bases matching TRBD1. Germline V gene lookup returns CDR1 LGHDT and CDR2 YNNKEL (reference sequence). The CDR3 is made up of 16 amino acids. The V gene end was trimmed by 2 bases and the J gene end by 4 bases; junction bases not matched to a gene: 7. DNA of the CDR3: TGTGCCAGCAGCCAACAGCCCTACAGGGGTAATGAAAAACTGTTTTTT. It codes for CASSQQPYRGNEKLFF.

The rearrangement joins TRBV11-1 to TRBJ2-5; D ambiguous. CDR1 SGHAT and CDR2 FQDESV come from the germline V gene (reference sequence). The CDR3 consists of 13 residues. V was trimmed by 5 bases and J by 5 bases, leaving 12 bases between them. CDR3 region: CASSPAIGETQYF. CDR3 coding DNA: TGTGCCAGCAGCCCCGCGATCGGGGAGACCCAGTACTTC.

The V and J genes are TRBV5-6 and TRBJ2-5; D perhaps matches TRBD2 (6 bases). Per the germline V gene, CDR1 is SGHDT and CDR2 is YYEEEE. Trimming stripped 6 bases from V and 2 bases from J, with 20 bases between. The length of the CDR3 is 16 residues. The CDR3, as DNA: TGTGCCAGCACCCCCTTGGAGGGAGCGGTACAAGAGACCCAGTACTTC. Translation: CASTPLEGAVQETQYF.

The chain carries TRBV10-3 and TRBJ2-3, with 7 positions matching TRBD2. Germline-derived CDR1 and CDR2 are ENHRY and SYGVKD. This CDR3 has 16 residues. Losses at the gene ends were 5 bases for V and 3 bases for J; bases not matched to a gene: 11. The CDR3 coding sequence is TGTGCCATCAGTAAGGCTAGCGGCGGATGGACAGATACGCAGTATTTT. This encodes CAISKASGGWTDTQYF.

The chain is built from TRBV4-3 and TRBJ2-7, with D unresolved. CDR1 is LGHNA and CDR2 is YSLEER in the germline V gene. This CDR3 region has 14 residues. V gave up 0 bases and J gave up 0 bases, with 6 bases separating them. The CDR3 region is CASSQDWLSYEQYF. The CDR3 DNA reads TGCGCCAGCAGCCAAGATTGGCTCTCCTACGAGCAGTACTTC.

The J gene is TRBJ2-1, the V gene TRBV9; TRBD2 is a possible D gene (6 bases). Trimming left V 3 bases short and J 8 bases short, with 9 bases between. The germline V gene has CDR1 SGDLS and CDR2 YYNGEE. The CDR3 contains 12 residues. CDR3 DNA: TGTGCCAGCAGCGGGTTAGCGGATGAGCAGTTCTTC. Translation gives CASSGLADEQFF.

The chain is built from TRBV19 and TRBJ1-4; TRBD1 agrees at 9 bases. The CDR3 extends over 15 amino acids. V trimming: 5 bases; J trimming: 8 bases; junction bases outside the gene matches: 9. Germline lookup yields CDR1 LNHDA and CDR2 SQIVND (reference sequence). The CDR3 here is CASSPIQGALEKLFF. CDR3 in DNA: TGTGCCAGTAGTCCAATACAGGGGGCGTTGGAAAAACTGTTTTTT.

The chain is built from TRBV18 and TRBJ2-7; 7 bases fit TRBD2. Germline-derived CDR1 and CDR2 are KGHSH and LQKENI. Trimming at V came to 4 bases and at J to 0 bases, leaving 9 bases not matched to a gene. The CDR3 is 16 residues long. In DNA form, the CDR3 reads TGTGCCAGCTCACAGCTTGGGGGGGACTACTCCTACGAGCAGTACTTC. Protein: CASSQLGGDYSYEQYF.

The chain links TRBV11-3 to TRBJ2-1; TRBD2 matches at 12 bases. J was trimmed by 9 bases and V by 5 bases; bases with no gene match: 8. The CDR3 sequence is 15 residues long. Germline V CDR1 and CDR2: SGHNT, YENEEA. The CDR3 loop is CASSPRTSGVGEQFF. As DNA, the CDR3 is TGTGCCAGCAGCCCCCGGACTAGCGGGGTAGGTGAGCAGTTCTTC.

In DNA, the CDR3 is TGTGCCAGCAGTTCCCCCCTTGGACAGGGGAACAATCAGCCCCAGCATTTT. It translates to CASSSPLGQGNNQPQHF. This rearrangement joins TRBV28 to TRBJ1-5, with 9 nucleotides matching TRBD1. Germline assignment: CDR1 MDHEN and CDR2 SYDVKM. This CDR3 is built from 17 residues. V dropped 4 bases and J dropped 3; count of bases not matched to a gene: 10.

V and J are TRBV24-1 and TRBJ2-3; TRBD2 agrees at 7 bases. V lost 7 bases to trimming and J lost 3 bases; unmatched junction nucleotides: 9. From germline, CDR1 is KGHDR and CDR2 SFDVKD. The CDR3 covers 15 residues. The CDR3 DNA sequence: TGTGCCACCAGGTCGGGCGGGAGTAGGACAGATACGCAGTATTTT. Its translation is CATRSGGSRTDTQYF.

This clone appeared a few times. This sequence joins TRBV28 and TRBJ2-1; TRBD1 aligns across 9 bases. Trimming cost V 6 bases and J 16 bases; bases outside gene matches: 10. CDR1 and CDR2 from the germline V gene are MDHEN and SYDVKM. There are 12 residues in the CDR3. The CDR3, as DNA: TGTGCCAGCAGGCGTCCGGGACAGGGCCAATTCTTC. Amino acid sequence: CASRRPGQGQFF. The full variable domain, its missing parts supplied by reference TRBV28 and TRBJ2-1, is DVKVTQSSRYLVKRTGEKVFLECVQDMDHENMFWYRQDPGLGLRLIYFSYDVKMKEKGDIPEGYSVSREKKERFSLILESASTNQTSMYLCASRRPGQGQFFGPGTRLTVL.

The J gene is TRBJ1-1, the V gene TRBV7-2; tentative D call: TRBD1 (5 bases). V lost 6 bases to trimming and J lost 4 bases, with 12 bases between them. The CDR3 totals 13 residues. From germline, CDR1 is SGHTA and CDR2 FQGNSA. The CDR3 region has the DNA TGTGCCAGCAGTCAGGGTTTTCGCACTGAAGCTTTCTTT. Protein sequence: CASSQGFRTEAFF.

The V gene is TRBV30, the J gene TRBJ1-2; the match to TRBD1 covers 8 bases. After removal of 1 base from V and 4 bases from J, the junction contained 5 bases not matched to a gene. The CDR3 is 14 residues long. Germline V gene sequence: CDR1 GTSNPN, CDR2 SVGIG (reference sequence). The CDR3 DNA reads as TGTGCCTGGAGTGAGACAGGGGCGGTCTATGGCTACACCTTC. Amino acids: CAWSETGAVYGYTF.

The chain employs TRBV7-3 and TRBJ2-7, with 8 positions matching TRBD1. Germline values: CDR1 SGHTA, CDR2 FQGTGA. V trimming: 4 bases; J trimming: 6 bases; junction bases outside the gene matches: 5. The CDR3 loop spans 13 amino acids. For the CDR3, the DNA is TGTGCCAGCAGCTCCCGACAGGGGCTCGAGCAGTACTTC. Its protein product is CASSSRQGLEQYF.

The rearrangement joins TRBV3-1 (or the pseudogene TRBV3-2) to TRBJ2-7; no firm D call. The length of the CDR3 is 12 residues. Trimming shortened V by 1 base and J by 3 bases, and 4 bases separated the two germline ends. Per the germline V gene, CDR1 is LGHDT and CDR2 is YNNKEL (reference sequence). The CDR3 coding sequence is TGTGCCAGCAGCCAAGTTTACTACGAGCAGTACTTC. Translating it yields CASSQVYYEQYF.

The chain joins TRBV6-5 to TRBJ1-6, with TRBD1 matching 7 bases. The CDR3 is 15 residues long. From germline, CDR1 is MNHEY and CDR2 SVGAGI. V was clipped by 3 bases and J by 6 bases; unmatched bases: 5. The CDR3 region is CASSYTTGSNSPLHF. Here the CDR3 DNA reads TGTGCCAGCAGTTATACGACAGGGAGTAATTCACCCCTCCACTTT.

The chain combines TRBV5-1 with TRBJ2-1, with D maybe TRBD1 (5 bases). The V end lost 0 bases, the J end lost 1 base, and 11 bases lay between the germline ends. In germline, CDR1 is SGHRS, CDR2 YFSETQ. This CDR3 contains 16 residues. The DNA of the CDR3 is TGCGCCAGCAGCTTGGTTGTGGGGCTATCCTACAATGAGCAGTTCTTC. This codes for CASSLVVGLSYNEQFF.

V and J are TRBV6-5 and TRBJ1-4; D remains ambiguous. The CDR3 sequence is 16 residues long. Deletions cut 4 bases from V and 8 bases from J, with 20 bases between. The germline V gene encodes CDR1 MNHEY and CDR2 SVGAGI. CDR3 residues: CASSFVNGREIEKLFF. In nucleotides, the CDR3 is TGTGCCAGCAGTTTCGTAAACGGACGGGAAATCGAAAAACTGTTTTTT.

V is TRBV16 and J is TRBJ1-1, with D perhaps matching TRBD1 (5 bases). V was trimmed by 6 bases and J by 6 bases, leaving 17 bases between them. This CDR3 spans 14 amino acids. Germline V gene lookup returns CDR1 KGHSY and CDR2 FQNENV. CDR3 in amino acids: CASSRIGGGSEAFF. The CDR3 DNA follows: TGTGCCAGCAGTCGAATCGGGGGGGGATCTGAAGCTTTCTTT.

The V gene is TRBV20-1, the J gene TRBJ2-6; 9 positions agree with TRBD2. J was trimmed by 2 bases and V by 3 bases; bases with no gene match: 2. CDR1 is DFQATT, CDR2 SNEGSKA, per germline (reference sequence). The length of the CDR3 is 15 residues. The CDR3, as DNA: TGCAGTGCTAGTAGCGGGAGAGCTGGGGCCAACGTCCTGACTTTC. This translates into CSASSGRAGANVLTF.

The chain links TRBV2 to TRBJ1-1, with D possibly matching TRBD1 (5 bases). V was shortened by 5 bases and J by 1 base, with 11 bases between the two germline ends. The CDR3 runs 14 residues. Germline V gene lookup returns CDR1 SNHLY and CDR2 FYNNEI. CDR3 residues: CASSSGLTNTEAFF. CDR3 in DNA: TGTGCCAGCAGTTCGGGACTTACGAACACTGAAGCTTTCTTT.

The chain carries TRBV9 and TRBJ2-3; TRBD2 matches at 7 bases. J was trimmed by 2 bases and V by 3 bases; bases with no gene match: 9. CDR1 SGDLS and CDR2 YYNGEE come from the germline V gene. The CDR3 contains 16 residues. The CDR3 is CASSALTSSNTDTQYF. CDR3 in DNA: TGTGCCAGCAGCGCATTGACTAGCTCTAACACAGATACGCAGTATTTT.

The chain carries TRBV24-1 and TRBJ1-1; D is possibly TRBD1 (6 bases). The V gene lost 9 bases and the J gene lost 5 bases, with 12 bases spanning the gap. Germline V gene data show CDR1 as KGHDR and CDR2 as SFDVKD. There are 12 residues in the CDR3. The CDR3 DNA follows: TGTGCCACCTCACAGGGAAGGACTGAAGCTTTCTTT. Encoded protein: CATSQGRTEAFF.